This T cell receptor beta chain was observed in a study of glioma-infiltrating T cells. This clonotype has a count of ten or more. V was trimmed by 4 bases and J by 8 bases, leaving 18 bases between them. The V gene's germline CDR1 is KGHSY and CDR2 FQNENV. This CDR3 has 15 amino acids. The iRepertoire nested amplicon-rescue multiplex PCR amplified TCR alpha and beta CDR3s from RNA. TCRdb processed the multiplex PCR reads anew with MiXCR; each CDR3 protein has one entry. The sample lists over 100,000 distinct CDR3 sequences, under 30% occurring once. This sequence was found in a human donor with low-grade glioma or glioblastoma, undergoing nonglioma brain surgery, or in good health (not recorded which). This chain joins TRBV16 and TRBJ2-1; no definite D call. Sample: glioma tissue, nonneoplastic brain tissue, or PBMCs (not recorded which). CDR3 sequence: CASSPPGLESDEQFF. The CDR3 nucleotides read TGTGCCAGCAGCCCGCCCGGCCTAGAATCTGATGAGCAGTTCTTC.